What follows are 18 T cell receptor beta chains derived from one specimen sequenced in a study of PD-L1 blockade in urothelial cancer. Sequencing was performed with immunoSEQ multiplex PCR; in TCRdb, only in-frame clones are kept and a portion is missing. Of 45,000 to 65,000 clones in the sample, over 75% were seen once. Time point of the sample: pretreatment peripheral blood. The sequencing here drew on PBMCs, taken around atezolizumab (anti-PD-L1) treatment. These TCRs come from a man in his 70s with urothelial cancer.

The DNA of the CDR3 is TGTGCCAGCAGCTCACGAGACGCCGGGACTAGCGGGAGTTGGGTCAGAAATGAGCAGTTCTTC. It encodes CASSSRDAGTSGSWVRNEQFF. The chain links TRBV7-3 to TRBJ2-1; TRBD2 aligns across 14 bases. Germline V lookup: CDR1 SGHTA, CDR2 FQGTGA. CDR3 length: 21 amino acids. V dropped 4 bases and J dropped 7; count of bases not matched to a gene: 21.

This clone was found a few times. The chain is built from TRBV5-1 and TRBJ1-1, with TRBD1 matching 8 bases. Germline V gene data show CDR1 as SGHRS and CDR2 as YFSETQ. After removal of 0 bases from V and 5 bases from J, the junction contained 6 bases not matched to a gene. The CDR3 runs 15 residues. CDR3 sequence reads: CASSLDNYRGTEAFF. CDR3 coding DNA: TGCGCCAGCAGCTTGGATAACTACAGGGGGACTGAAGCTTTCTTT.

V and J are TRBV10-3 and TRBJ2-1; 10 bases are a match to TRBD2. Germline V gene lookup returns CDR1 ENHRY and CDR2 SYGVKD. Trimming took 4 bases from V and 9 from J; bases not matched to a gene: 9. This CDR3 is 15 amino acids long. The CDR3 loop reads CAISVAQREGGEQFF. The CDR3 DNA is TGTGCCATCAGTGTAGCCCAGCGGGAGGGGGGTGAGCAGTTCTTC.

The chain joins TRBV21-1 to TRBJ2-1; TRBD2, the table's D call, was not compared with the DNA. TRBV21-1 is a pseudogene segment. This CDR3 is built from 14 residues. CDR3 DNA sequence: TGTGCCAGGACTAGCAGGAACCCCTCCTGTGAGCAGTTCTTC. Encoded protein: CARTSRNPSCEQFF.

V usage is TRBV7-6 and J usage is TRBJ1-1; 9 bases are shared with TRBD1. This CDR3 is built from 15 residues. Per germline, CDR1 SGHVS and CDR2 FNYEAQ. Unmatched junction bases numbered 2, after V lost 0 bases and J lost 3 bases. The CDR3 sequence: CASSLAGTGYTEAFF. The CDR3 coding sequence is TGTGCCAGCAGCTTAGCCGGGACAGGGTACACTGAAGCTTTCTTT. The full variable domain, completed using reference TRBV7-6 and TRBJ1-1, is GAGVSQSPRYKVTKRGQDVALRCDPISGHVSLYWYRQALGQGPEFLTYFNYEAQQDKSGLPNDRFSAERPEGSISTLTIQRTEQRDSAMYRCASSLAGTGYTEAFFGQGTRLTVV.

The rearrangement uses TRBV6-5 and TRBJ2-7; tentative D call: TRBD1 (5 bases). The V and J ends lost 6 bases and 5 bases respectively, with 14 bases between them. CDR1 and CDR2 (germline): MNHEY, SVGAGI. CDR3 length equals 13 residues. The CDR3 DNA follows: TGTGCCAGCAGCCCCCTGGGGCTCCACGAGCAGTACTTC. Encoded protein: CASSPLGLHEQYF.

V usage is TRBV9 and J usage is TRBJ1-1; the D gene is possibly TRBD1 (5 bases). Germline values: CDR1 SGDLS, CDR2 YYNGEE. The ends were cut back, 0 bases at V and 10 bases at J, with 19 bases in the middle. This CDR3 spans 15 amino acids. The CDR3 spells CASSVGPQTEDGAFF. CDR3 coding DNA: TGTGCCAGCAGCGTAGGCCCTCAGACAGAGGACGGAGCTTTCTTT. The full variable domain, its missing parts supplied by reference TRBV9 and TRBJ1-1, is DSGVTQTPKHLITATGQRVTLRCSPRSGDLSVYWYQQSLDQGLQFLIQYYNGEERAKGNILERFSAQQFPDLHSELNLSSLELGDSALYFCASSVGPQTEDGAFFGQGTRLTVV.

The chain uses TRBV7-8 and TRBJ2-7, with 9 bases fitting TRBD1. The germline gives CDR1 SGHVS, CDR2 FQNEAQ. V gave up 5 bases and J gave up 0 bases; unmatched junction bases: 5. CDR3 length equals 15 residues. The CDR3 region is CASSVTTGGSYEQYF. For the CDR3, the DNA is TGTGCCAGCAGCGTGACGACAGGGGGCTCCTACGAGCAGTACTTC.

The chain recombines TRBV28 with TRBJ1-2; 8 nucleotides agree with TRBD1. This CDR3 has 16 residues. V shed 6 bases, J shed 0 bases, and the junction held 9 bases outside the gene matches. CDR1 and CDR2 from the germline V gene are MDHEN and SYDVKM. This CDR3 is CASSTSARGPNYGYTF. DNA for the CDR3: TGTGCCAGCAGCACTTCAGCCAGGGGGCCTAACTATGGCTACACCTTC.

CDR3 sequence reads: CASRDLGTEAFF. CDR3 nucleotide sequence: TGTGCCAGCCGGGACTTGGGCACTGAAGCTTTCTTT. The genes are TRBV19 and TRBJ1-1, with TRBD1 as a possible D gene (5 bases). The CDR3 extends over 12 amino acids. V was clipped by 9 bases and J by 4 bases, with 12 bases between them. Germline V lookup: CDR1 LNHDA, CDR2 SQIVND (reference sequence).

The genes are TRBV9 and TRBJ2-1; D uncertain. The V gene lost 0 bases and the J gene lost 0 bases, with 10 bases spanning the gap. Germline values: CDR1 SGDLS, CDR2 YYNGEE. CDR3 length equals 16 residues. The CDR3, as DNA: TGTGCCAGCAGCGTAGATGGTAGGAGCTCCTACAATGAGCAGTTCTTC. The encoded protein is CASSVDGRSSYNEQFF.

The genes are TRBV7-9 and TRBJ2-7; 7 positions agree with TRBD1. V dropped 5 bases and J dropped 3; count of bases not matched to a gene: 7. CDR3 length: 14 amino acids. Germline CDR1 and CDR2: SEHNR and FQNEAQ (reference sequence). The chain's CDR3 is CASSTSGTDYEQYF. The CDR3 nucleotides read TGTGCCAGCAGCACATCCGGGACAGACTACGAGCAGTACTTC.

The gene calls are TRBV5-1 and TRBJ2-1; TRBD1 matches 11 bases. This CDR3 contains 16 residues. Trimming removed 0 bases from V and 9 bases from J; junction bases left unmatched: 8. The germline V gene has CDR1 SGHRS and CDR2 YFSETQ. CDR3 nucleotides: TGCGCCAGCAGCTTGGAGGGGACAGGGGGTTTCGGTGAGCAGTTCTTC. Its translation is CASSLEGTGGFGEQFF.

V gene TRBV21-1 combines with J gene TRBJ2-7; the DNA was not compared with TRBD1, the D call given in the table. TRBV21-1 is classified as a pseudogene. The CDR3 totals 17 residues. The DNA of the CDR3 is TGTGCCGCCCCCCCGGGACACTCACCGGGACGTAGGTACGAGCAGTACTTC. Its translation: CAAPPGHSPGRRYEQYF.

This chain uses TRBV19 with TRBJ1-4; 10 bases agree with TRBD1. V lost 5 bases, J lost 7 bases, and 7 bases stayed unmatched. Germline values: CDR1 LNHDA, CDR2 SQIVND (reference sequence). The CDR3 has 15 residues. The CDR3 region has the DNA TGTGCCAGTAGTCCTGACAGGGGGCAGCGTGAAAAACTGTTTTTT. Amino acids: CASSPDRGQREKLFF.

The chain uses TRBV11-2 and TRBJ2-5; possible D gene TRBD1, 5 bases. The CDR3 extends over 11 amino acids. Germline-derived CDR1 and CDR2 are SGHAT and FQNNGV. V was cut by 6 bases and J by 5 bases, with 7 bases left in between. Here the CDR3 reads CASSTGETQYF. The CDR3 coding sequence is TGTGCCAGCAGTACAGGCGAGACCCAGTACTTC.

The V call is TRBV10-3, the J call TRBJ2-7; 7 bases fit TRBD1. The CDR3 is 14 residues long. CDR1 and CDR2 (germline): ENHRY, SYGVKD. V lost 6 bases to trimming and J lost 4 bases; unmatched junction nucleotides: 9. The DNA of the CDR3 is TGTGCCATCAGCCCGGGACAGTCCCCTTACGAGCAGTACTTC. Amino acid sequence: CAISPGQSPYEQYF.

In its sample, this clone was seen a few times. The chain couples TRBV6-5 to TRBJ1-2, with D hard to call. The germline gives CDR1 MNHEY, CDR2 SVGAGI. The CDR3 consists of 12 residues. The ends were cut back, 8 bases at V and 1 base at J, with 8 bases in the middle. DNA of the CDR3: TGTGCCAGCGGGAGGAGTAACTATGGCTACACCTTC. Its translation: CASGRSNYGYTF.